This passage covers 8 T cell receptor beta chains from one sample sequenced in a study of blood T cell repertoires in COVID-19. Clones were sequenced by immunoSEQ multiplex PCR, and TCRdb holds only the in-frame ones, with some missing. The top ten clones hold 1.6% of a sample with some 50,000 clones, 89% of them seen once. What was sequenced was peripheral blood. These TCRs come from a man aged 60 to 69 with acute or convalescent COVID-19.

This clone showed up just once. The chain uses TRBV27 and TRBJ1-6; D is unclear. The length of the CDR3 is 16 residues. Germline assignment: CDR1 MNHEY and CDR2 SMNVEV (reference sequence). V gave up 2 bases and J gave up 7 bases, with 15 bases separating them. In DNA, the CDR3 is TGTGCCAGCAGTTTAATCCCTCAGACTAGCAATTCACCCCTCCACTTT. This gives the protein CASSLIPQTSNSPLHF.

V and J are TRBV19 and TRBJ1-6; D remains unclear. Deletions cut 4 bases from V and 4 bases from J, with 14 bases between. Looked up from germline, CDR1 is LNHDA and CDR2 is SQIVND (reference sequence). This CDR3 region has 16 residues. CDR3 sequence reads: CASSKNLVTYNSPLHF. The CDR3 region has the DNA TGTGCCAGTAGTAAAAACCTCGTTACTTATAATTCACCCCTCCACTTT.

The V and J genes are TRBV5-1 and TRBJ1-3; 7 nucleotides match TRBD1. The CDR3 length is 15 residues. Losses at the gene ends were 4 bases for V and 2 bases for J; bases not matched to a gene: 6. CDR1 and CDR2 from the germline V gene are SGHRS and YFSETQ. The CDR3 is CASSPQGVAGNTIYF. The CDR3 bases are TGCGCCAGCAGCCCTCAGGGGGTAGCTGGAAACACCATATATTTT.

The rearrangement uses TRBV21-1 and TRBJ2-1; the D call of TRBD1 is as the table states it, not checked on the DNA. TRBV21-1 is termed a pseudogene. The CDR3 has 17 amino acids. For the CDR3, the DNA is TGTGCCAGCAGCAAAGCGAGGGGACAGGGGAAGTACAATGAGCAGTTCTTC. Translated, it gives CASSKARGQGKYNEQFF.

J is TRBJ1-1 and V is TRBV12-3 or TRBV12-4; D possibly corresponds to TRBD1 (5 bases). Trimming shortened V by 5 bases and J by 6 bases, and 10 bases separated the two germline ends. This CDR3 is built from 12 residues. The CDR3 nucleotides read TGTGCCAGCAGTCGACAGTTTTCTGAAGCTTTCTTT. As protein: CASSRQFSEAFF.

This sequence joins TRBV2 and TRBJ1-1; D is possibly TRBD1 (6 bases). V lost 5 bases and J lost 11, with 12 bases in between. The CDR3 has 11 amino acids. The germline CDR1 and CDR2 sequences are SNHLY and FYNNEI. The CDR3: CASSSTGRAFF. The CDR3 DNA reads TGTGCCAGCAGTTCTACAGGGCGGGCTTTCTTT.

CDR3 in DNA: TGTGCCAGCAGTGATGAGAGGAGGGGAGGCTACACCTTC. This sequence encodes CASSDERRGGYTF. This chain links TRBV2 with TRBJ1-2, with D possibly TRBD1 on 5 matching bases. V dropped 3 bases and J dropped 8 bases, with 13 bases sitting between them. CDR3 length equals 13 residues. CDR1 and CDR2 (germline): SNHLY, FYNNEI.

This CDR3 reads CASAWTGVNYGYTF. The DNA for the CDR3 is TGTGCCAGCGCTTGGACAGGGGTTAACTATGGCTACACCTTC. The chain carries TRBV27 and TRBJ1-2; TRBD1 agrees at 9 bases. Unmatched junction bases numbered 5, after V lost 8 bases and J lost 1 base. The germline V gene has CDR1 MNHEY and CDR2 SMNVEV (reference sequence). The length of the CDR3 is 14 residues.